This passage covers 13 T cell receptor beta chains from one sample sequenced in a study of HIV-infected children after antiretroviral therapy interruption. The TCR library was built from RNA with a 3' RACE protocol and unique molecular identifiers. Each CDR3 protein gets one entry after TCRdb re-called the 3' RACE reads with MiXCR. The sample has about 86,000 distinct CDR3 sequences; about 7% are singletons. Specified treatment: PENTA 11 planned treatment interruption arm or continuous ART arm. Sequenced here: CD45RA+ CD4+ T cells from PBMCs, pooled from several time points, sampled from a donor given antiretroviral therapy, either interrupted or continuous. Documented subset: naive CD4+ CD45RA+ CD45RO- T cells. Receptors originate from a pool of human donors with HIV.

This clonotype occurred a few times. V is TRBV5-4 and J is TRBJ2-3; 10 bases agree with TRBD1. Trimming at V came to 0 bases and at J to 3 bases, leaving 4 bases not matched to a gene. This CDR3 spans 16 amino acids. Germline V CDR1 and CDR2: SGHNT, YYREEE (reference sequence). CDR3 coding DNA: TGTGCCAGCAGCTTGGCGGGACAGGGGTTGACAGATACGCAGTATTTT. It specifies CASSLAGQGLTDTQYF.

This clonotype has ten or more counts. CDR3 residues: CSVPASPTNEKLFF. In DNA, the CDR3 is TGCAGTGTCCCCGCGAGCCCAACTAATGAAAAACTGTTTTTT. This chain uses TRBV20-1 with TRBJ1-4, with D unresolved. V lost 7 bases to trimming and J lost 0 bases, with 12 bases between them. Germline loops: CDR1 DFQATT, CDR2 SNEGSKA (reference sequence). The CDR3 spans 14 residues.

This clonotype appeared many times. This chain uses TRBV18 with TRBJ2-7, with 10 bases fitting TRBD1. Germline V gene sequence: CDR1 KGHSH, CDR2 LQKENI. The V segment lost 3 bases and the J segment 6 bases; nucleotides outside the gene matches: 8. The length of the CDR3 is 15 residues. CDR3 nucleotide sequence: TGTGCCAGCTCACCGCTCGAGACAGGGGGCTCCGAGCAGTACTTC. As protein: CASSPLETGGSEQYF.

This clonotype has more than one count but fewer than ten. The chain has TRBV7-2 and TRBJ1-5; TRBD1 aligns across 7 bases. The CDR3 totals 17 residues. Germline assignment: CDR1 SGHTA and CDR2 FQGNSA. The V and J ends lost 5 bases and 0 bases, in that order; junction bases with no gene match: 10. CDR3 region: CASSLWTGLYSNQPQHF. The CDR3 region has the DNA TGTGCCAGCAGCCTTTGGACAGGCCTCTATAGCAATCAGCCCCAGCATTTT. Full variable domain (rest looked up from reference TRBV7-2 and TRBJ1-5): GAGVSQSPSNKVTEKGKDVELRCDPISGHTALYWYRQSLGQGLEFLIYFQGNSAPDKSGLPSDRFSAERTGGSVSTLTIQRTQQEDSAVYLCASSLWTGLYSNQPQHFGDGTRLSIL.

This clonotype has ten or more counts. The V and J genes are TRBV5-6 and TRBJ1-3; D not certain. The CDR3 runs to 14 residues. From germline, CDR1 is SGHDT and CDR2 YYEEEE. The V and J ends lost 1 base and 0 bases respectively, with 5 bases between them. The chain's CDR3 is CASSLFLSGNTIYF. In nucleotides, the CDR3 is TGTGCCAGCAGCTTGTTCCTCTCTGGAAACACCATATATTTT.

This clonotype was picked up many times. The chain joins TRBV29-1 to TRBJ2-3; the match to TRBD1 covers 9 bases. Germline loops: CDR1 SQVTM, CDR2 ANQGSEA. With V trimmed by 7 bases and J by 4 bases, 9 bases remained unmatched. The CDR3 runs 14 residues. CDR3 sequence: CSGRDRDESDTQYF. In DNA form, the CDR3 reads TGCAGCGGCCGGGACAGGGATGAATCAGATACGCAGTATTTT.

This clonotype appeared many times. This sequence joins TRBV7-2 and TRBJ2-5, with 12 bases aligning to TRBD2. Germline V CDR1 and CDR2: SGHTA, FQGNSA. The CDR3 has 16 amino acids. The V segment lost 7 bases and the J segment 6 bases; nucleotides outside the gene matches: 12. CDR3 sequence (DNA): TGTGCCAGCACCCTGACTAGCGGGAGAGTTAGCCAGACCCAGTACTTC. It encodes CASTLTSGRVSQTQYF.

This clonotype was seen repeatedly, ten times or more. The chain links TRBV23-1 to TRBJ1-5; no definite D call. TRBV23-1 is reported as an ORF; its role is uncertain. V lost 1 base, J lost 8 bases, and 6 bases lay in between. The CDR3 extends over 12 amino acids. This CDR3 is CASSQYVKPQHF. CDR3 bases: TGCGCCAGCAGTCAATACGTAAAGCCCCAGCATTTT.

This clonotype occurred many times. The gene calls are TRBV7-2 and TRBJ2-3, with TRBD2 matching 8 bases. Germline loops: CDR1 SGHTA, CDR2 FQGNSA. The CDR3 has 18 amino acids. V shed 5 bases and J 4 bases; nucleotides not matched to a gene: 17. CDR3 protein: CASSKGPGGAGGADTQYF. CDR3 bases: TGTGCCAGCAGCAAAGGGCCTGGGGGCGCGGGAGGCGCAGATACGCAGTATTTT. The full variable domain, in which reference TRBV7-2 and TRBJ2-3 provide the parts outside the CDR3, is GAGVSQSPSNKVTEKGKDVELRCDPISGHTALYWYRQSLGQGLEFLIYFQGNSAPDKSGLPSDRFSAERTGGSVSTLTIQRTQQEDSAVYLCASSKGPGGAGGADTQYFGPGTRLTVL.

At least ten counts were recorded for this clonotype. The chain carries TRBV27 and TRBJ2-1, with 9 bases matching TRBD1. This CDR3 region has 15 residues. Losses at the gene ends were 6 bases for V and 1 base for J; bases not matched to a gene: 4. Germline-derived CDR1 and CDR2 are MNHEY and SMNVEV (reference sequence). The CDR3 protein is CASRLGTGSYNEQFF. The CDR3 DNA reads TGTGCCAGCAGACTGGGGACAGGGTCCTACAATGAGCAGTTCTTC.

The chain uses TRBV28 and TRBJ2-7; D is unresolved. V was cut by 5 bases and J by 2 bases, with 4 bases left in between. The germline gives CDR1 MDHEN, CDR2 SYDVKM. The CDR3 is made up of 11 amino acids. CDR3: CASSATYEQYF. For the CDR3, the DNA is TGTGCCAGCAGTGCCACCTACGAGCAGTACTTC.

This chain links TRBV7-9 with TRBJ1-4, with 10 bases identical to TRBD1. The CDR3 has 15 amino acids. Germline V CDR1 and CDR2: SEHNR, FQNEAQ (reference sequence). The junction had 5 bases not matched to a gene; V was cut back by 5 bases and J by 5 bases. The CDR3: CASSRLDRGNEKLFF. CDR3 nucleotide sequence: TGTGCCAGCAGCCGTCTGGACAGGGGGAATGAAAAACTGTTTTTT. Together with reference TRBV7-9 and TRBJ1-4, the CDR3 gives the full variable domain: DTGVSQNPRHKITKRGQNVTFRCDPISEHNRLYWYRQTLGQGPEFLTYFQNEAQLEKSRLLSDRFSAERPKGSFSTLEIQRTEQGDSAMYLCASSRLDRGNEKLFFGSGTQLSVL.

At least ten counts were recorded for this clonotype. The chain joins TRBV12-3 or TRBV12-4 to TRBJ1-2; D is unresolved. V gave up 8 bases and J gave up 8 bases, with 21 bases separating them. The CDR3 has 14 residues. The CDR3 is CASPLKGSFSGYTF. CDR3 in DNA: TGTGCCAGCCCTCTCAAAGGGTCCTTCAGCGGCTACACCTTC.